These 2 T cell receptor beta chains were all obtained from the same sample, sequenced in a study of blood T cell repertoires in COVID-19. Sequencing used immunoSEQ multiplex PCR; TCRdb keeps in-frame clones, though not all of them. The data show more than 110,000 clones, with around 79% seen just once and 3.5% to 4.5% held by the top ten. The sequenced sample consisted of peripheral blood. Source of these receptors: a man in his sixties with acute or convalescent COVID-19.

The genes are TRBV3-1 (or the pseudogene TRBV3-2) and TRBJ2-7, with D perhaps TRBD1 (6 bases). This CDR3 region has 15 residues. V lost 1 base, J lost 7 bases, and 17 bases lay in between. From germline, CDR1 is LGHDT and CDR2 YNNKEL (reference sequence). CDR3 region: CASSQAKTGGSEQYF. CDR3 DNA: TGTGCCAGCAGCCAAGCTAAGACAGGCGGGTCGGAGCAGTACTTC.

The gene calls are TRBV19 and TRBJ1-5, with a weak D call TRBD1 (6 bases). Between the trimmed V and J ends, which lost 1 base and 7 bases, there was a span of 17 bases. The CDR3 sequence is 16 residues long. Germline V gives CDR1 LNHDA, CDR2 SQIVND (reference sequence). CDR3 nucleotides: TGTGCCAGTAGTATAGGCGCCAACAGGGATGGACAGCCCCAGCATTTT. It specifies CASSIGANRDGQPQHF.